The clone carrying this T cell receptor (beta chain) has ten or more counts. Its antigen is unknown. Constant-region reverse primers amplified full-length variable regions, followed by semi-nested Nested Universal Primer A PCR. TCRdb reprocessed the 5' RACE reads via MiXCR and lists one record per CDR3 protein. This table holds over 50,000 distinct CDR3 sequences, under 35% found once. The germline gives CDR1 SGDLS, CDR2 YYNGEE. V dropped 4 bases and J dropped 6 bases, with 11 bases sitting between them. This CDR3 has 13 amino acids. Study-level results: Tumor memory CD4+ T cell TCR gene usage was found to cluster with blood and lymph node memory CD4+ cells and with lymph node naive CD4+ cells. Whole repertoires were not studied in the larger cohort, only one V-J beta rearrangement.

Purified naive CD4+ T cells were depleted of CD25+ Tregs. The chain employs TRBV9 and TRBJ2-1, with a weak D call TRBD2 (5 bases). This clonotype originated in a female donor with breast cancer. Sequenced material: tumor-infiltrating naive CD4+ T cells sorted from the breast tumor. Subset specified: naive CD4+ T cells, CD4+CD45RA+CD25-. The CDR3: CASSTRTFNEQFF. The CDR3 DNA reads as TGTGCCAGCAGCACTCGGACTTTCAATGAGCAGTTCTTC. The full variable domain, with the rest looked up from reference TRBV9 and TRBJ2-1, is DSGVTQTPKHLITATGQRVTLRCSPRSGDLSVYWYQQSLDQGLQFLIQYYNGEERAKGNILERFSAQQFPDLHSELNLSSLELGDSALYFCASSTRTFNEQFFGPGTRLTVL.